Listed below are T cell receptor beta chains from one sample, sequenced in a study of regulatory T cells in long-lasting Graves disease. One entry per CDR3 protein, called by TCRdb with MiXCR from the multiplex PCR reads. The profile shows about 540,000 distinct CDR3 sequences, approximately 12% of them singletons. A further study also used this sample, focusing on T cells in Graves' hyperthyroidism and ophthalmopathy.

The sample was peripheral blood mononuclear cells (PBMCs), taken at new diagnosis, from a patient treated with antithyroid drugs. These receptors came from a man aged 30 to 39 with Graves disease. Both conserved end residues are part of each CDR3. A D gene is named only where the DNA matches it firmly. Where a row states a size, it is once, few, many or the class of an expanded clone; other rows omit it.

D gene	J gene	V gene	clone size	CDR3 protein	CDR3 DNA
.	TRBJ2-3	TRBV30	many	CAWIGGHTQYF	TGTGCCTGGATCGGGGGCCATACGCAGTATTTT
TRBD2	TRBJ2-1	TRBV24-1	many	CATSDGGLAGGRRFF	TGTGCCACCAGTGATGGGGGACTAGCGGGAGGCCGGCGGTTCTTC
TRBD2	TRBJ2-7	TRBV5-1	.	CASSLGLAVEQYF	TGCGCCAGCAGCTTGGGACTAGCGGTCGAGCAGTACTTC
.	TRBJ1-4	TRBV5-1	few	CASSLGAGSEKLFF	TGCGCCAGCAGCTTGGGGGCGGGGTCCGAAAAACTGTTTTTT
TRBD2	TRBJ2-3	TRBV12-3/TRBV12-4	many	CASRSLFRDYHTDTQYF	TGTGCCAGCCGGTCTTTGTTCCGGGACTATCACACAGATACGCAGTATTTT
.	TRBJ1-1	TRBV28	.	CASSVGVPNTEAFF	TGTGCCAGCAGTGTAGGTGTCCCGAACACTGAAGCTTTCTTT
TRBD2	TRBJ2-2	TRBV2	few	CVSSDTTSGTGELFF	TGTGTCAGCAGTGACACCACTAGCGGAACCGGGGAGCTGTTTTTT
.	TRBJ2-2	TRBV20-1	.	CSARDYAKGNVGELFF	TGCAGTGCTAGAGATTACGCAAAGGGCAATGTCGGGGAGCTGTTTTTT
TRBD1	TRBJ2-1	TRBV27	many	CASIQIGDRGYNEQFF	TGTGCCAGCATCCAGATAGGGGACAGGGGCTACAATGAGCAGTTCTTC
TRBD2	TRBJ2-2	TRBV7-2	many	CASSLSRPRNGLASGELFF	TGTGCCAGCAGCTTATCGAGGCCCCGTAATGGACTAGCGTCCGGGGAGCTGTTTTTT
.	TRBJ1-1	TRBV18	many	CANKLPTDTEAFF	TGTGCCAATAAACTCCCGACCGACACTGAAGCTTTCTTT
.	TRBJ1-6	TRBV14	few	CASSQDHVLSPLHF	TGTGCCAGCAGCCAAGATCACGTCCTTTCACCCCTCCACTTT
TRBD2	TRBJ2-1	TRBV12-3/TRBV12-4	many	CASSIRAGGPDEQFF	TGTGCCAGCAGCATACGAGCGGGAGGGCCGGATGAGCAGTTCTTC
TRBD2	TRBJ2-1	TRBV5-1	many	CASNLRGESAYNEQFF	TGCGCCAGCAACCTTCGGGGGGAGTCAGCCTACAATGAGCAGTTCTTC
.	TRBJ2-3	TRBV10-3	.	CAIRPMQGGSTDTQYF	TGTGCCATCAGGCCAATGCAGGGGGGGTCGACAGATACGCAGTATTTT
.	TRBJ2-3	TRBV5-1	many	CASSPGTLEDTQYF	TGCGCCAGCAGCCCCGGGACCTTGGAGGATACGCAGTATTTT
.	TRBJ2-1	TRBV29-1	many	CSVGQGYEQFF	TGCAGCGTAGGGCAGGGCTATGAGCAGTTCTTC
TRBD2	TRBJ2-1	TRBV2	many	CAPQESSGRHVEQFF	TGTGCCCCTCAAGAGTCCAGCGGGAGGCATGTTGAGCAGTTCTTC
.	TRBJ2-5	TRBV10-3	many	CAIRQQETQYF	TGTGCCATCCGGCAACAAGAGACCCAGTACTTC
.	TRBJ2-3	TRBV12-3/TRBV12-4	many	CASVRGTSTDTQYF	TGTGCCTCTGTTCGGGGCACTAGCACAGATACGCAGTATTTT
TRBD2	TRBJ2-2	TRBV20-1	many	CSARPGGRVDTGELFF	TGCAGTGCTAGGCCTGGCGGGAGGGTGGACACCGGGGAGCTGTTTTTT
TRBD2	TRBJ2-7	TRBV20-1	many	CSASAGTSGSGFVAYEQYF	TGCAGTGCTAGCGCCGGGACTAGCGGGAGTGGTTTTGTAGCCTACGAGCAGTACTTC
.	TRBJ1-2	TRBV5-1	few	CASRTMDSNYGYTF	TGCGCCAGCAGAACAATGGATTCTAACTATGGCTACACCTTC
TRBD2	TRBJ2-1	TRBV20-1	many	CSARRSSGGGNEQFF	TGCAGTGCTAGACGGTCTAGCGGAGGCGGCAATGAGCAGTTCTTC
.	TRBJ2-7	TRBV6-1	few	CASTLGGSYEQYF	TGTGCCAGCACCCTAGGGGGTTCCTACGAGCAGTACTTC
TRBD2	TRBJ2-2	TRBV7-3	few	CASSLTGGRGTGELFF	TGTGCCAGCAGCTTAACTGGCGGGAGGGGTACCGGGGAGCTGTTTTTT
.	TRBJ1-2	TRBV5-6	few	CASSLGGVGGYTF	TGTGCCAGCAGCCTCGGGGGGGTCGGCGGCTACACCTTC
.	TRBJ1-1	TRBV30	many	CARGRPMNTEAFF	TGTGCCCGCGGACGGCCCATGAACACTGAAGCTTTCTTT
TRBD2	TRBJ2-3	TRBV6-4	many	CASSDATSSTDTQYF	TGTGCCAGCAGTGACGCGACTAGCAGCACAGATACGCAGTATTTT